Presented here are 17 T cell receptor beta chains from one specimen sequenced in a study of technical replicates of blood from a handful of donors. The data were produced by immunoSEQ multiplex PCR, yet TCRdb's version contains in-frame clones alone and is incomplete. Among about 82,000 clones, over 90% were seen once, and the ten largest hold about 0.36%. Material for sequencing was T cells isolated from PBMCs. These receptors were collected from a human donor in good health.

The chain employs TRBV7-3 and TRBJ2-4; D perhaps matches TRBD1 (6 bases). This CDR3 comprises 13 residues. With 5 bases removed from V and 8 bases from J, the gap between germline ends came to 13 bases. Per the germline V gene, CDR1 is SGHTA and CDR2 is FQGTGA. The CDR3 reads CASSSQGLDIQYF. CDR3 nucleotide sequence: TGTGCCAGCAGCAGCCAGGGGTTAGACATTCAGTACTTC. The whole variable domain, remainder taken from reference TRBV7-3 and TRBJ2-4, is GAGVSQTPSNKVTEKGKYVELRCDPISGHTALYWYRQSLGQGPEFLIYFQGTGAADDSGLPNDRFFAVRPEGSVSTLKIQRTERGDSAVYLCASSSQGLDIQYFGAGTRLSVL.

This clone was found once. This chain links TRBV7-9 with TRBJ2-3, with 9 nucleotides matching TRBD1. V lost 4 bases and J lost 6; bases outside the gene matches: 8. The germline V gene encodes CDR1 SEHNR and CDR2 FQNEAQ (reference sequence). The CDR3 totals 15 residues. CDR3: CASSWEDRGRDTQYF. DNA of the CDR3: TGTGCCAGCAGCTGGGAGGACAGGGGTCGCGATACGCAGTATTTT.

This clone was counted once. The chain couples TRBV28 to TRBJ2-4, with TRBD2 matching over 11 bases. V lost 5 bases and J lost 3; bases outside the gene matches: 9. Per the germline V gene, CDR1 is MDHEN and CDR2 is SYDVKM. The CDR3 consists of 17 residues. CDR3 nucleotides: TGTGCCAGCAGTCTTATCCTAGCGGGAGGAGGCAAAAACATTCAGTACTTC. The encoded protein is CASSLILAGGGKNIQYF.

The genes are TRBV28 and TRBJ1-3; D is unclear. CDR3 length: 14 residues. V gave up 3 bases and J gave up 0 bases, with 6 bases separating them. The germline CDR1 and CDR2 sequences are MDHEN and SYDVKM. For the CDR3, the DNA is TGTGCCAGCAGTTTCCTCGGCTCTGGAAACACCATATATTTT. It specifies CASSFLGSGNTIYF.

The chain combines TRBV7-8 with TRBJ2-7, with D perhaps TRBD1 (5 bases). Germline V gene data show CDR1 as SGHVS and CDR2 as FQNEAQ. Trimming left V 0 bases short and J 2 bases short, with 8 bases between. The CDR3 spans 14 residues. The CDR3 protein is CASSLAGPPYEQYF. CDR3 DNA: TGTGCCAGCAGCTTAGCGGGGCCTCCCTACGAGCAGTACTTC. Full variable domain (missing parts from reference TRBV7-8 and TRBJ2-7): GAGVSQSPRYKVAKRGQDVALRCDPISGHVSLFWYQQALGQGPEFLTYFQNEAQLDKSGLPSDRFFAERPEGSVSTLKIQRTQQEDSAVYLCASSLAGPPYEQYFGPGTRLTVT.

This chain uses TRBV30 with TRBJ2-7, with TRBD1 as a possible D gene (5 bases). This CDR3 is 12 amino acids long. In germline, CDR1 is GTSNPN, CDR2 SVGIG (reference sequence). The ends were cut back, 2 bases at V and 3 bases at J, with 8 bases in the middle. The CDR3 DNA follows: TGTGCCTGGAGTCATCAGGGCTACGAGCAGTACTTC. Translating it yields CAWSHQGYEQYF. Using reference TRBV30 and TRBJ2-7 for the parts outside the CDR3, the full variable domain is SQTIHQWPATLVQPVGSPLSLECTVEGTSNPNLYWYRQAAGRGLQLLFYSVGIGQISSEVPQNLSASRPQDRQFILSSKKLLLSDSGFYLCAWSHQGYEQYFGPGTRLTVT.

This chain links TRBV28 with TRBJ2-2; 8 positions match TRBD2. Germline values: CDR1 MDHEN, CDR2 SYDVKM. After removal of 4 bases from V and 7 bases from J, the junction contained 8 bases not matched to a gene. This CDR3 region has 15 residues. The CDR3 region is CASSSPSGHGGELFF. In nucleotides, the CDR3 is TGTGCCAGCAGTTCCCCTAGCGGGCATGGCGGGGAGCTGTTTTTT.

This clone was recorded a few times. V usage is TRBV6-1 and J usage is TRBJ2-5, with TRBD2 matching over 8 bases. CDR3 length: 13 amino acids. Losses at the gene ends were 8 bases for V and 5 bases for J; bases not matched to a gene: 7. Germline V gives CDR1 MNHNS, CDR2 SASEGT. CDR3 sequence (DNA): TGTGCCAGCGGAGCGGGAGTCGTGGAGACCCAGTACTTC. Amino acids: CASGAGVVETQYF.

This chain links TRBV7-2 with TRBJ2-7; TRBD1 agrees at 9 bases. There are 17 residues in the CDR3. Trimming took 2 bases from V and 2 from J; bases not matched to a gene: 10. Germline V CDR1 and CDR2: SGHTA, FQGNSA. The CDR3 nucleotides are TGTGCCAGCAGCTTAAGGGCCGCGACAGGGGGGGCCTACGAGCAGTACTTC. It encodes CASSLRAATGGAYEQYF.

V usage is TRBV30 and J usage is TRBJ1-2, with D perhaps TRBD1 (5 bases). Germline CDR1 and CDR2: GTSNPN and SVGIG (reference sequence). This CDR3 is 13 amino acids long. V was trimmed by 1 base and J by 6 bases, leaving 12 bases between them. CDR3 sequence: CAWSAGILNGYTF. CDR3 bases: TGTGCCTGGAGTGCAGGGATTCTTAATGGCTACACCTTC.

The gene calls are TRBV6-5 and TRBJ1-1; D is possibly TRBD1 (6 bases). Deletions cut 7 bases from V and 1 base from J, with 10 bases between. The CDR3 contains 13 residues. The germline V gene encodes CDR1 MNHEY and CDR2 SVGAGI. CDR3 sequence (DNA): TGTGCCAGCACTACAGGGTGGAACACTGAAGCTTTCTTT. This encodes CASTTGWNTEAFF.

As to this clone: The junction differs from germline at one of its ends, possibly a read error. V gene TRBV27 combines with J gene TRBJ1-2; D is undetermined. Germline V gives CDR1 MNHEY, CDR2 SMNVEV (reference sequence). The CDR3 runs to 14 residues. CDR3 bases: TGTGCCAGCAGTCTATCCGGGTTCCTCTATGGCTACACCTTC. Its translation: CASSLSGFLYGYTF.

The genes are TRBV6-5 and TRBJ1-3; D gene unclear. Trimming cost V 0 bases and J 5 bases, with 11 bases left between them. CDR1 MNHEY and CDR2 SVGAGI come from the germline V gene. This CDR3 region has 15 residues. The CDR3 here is CASSYSRGGRNTIYF. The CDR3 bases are TGTGCCAGCAGTTACTCGAGAGGTGGTAGAAACACCATATATTTT.

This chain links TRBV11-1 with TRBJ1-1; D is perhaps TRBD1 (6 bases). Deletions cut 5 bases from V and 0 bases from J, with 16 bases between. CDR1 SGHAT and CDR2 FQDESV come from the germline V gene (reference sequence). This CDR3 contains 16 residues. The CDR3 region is CASSLRTELLNTEAFF. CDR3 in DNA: TGTGCCAGCAGCCTTCGGACAGAGCTATTGAACACTGAAGCTTTCTTT.

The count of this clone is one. Here the CDR3 DNA reads TGTGCCAGCAGCTCACGGACACTCTCTGGGGCCAACGTCCTGACTTTC. Translated: CASSSRTLSGANVLTF. This chain joins TRBV11-2 and TRBJ2-6; the D gene is possibly TRBD1 (5 bases). V gave up 4 bases and J gave up 0 bases, with 10 bases separating them. The CDR3 spans 16 residues. The germline V gene encodes CDR1 SGHAT and CDR2 FQNNGV.

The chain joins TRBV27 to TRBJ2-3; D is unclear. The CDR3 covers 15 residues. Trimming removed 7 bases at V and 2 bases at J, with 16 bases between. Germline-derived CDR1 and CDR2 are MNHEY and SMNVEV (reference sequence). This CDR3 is CASTLGRVPTDTQYF. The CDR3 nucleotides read TGTGCCAGCACCTTAGGTCGGGTCCCCACAGATACGCAGTATTTT.

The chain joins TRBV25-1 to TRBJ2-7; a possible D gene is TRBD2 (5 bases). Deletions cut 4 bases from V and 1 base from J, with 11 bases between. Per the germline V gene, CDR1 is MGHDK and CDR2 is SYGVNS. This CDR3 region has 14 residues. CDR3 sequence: CASSAAVASYEQYF. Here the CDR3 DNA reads TGTGCCAGCAGTGCAGCGGTTGCGTCCTACGAGCAGTACTTC.